These T cell receptor beta chains were read from a single sample in a study of blood T cell repertoires in COVID-19. Some clones are missing from TCRdb's copy, which holds only in-frame ones; the method was immunoSEQ multiplex PCR. The sample includes about 230,000 clones, 75% to 90% seen only once; the top ten take roughly 30%. Sequenced input: peripheral blood. Receptors originate from a man aged 35 to 55 with acute or convalescent COVID-19. Each CDR3 is given with its conserved first and last residue. The D gene is left open where the match is weak. Where a row states a size, it is once, few, many or the class of an expanded clone; other rows omit it.

TGTGCCAGCAGCTCCTCAGTCAGCTCCTATAATTCACCCCTCCACTTT,CASSSSVSSYNSPLHF,TRBV7-2,-,16,-,TRBJ1-6
TGTGCCAGCAGCCCGGGGGGGACAAGAGCCTACGAGCAGTACTTC,CASSPGGTRAYEQYF,TRBV7-2,-,15,TRBD2,TRBJ2-7
TGCGCCAGCAGTGAGTCGAGGGGGCTAGCGGGGTCGGCTGAGCAGTTCTTC,CASSESRGLAGSAEQFF,TRBV10-2,-,17,TRBD2,TRBJ2-1
TGCGCCAGCAGTCGGGACAGGGTGGGCGAGCAGTACTTC,CASSRDRVGEQYF,TRBV23-1,-,13,TRBD1,TRBJ2-7
TGCAGCGCTGCCGAAGGGACACTCACAGATACGCAGTATTTT,CSAAEGTLTDTQYF,TRBV29-1,-,14,-,TRBJ2-3
TGTGCCAGCAGCGCCGGGACTGAGACCTACAATGAGCAGTTCTTC,CASSAGTETYNEQFF,TRBV7-3,once,15,-,TRBJ2-1
TGTGCCAGCAGCTTAGGGTCTACTCCGACCTACGAGCAGTACTTC,CASSLGSTPTYEQYF,TRBV7-2,-,15,-,TRBJ2-7
TGTGCCAGCAGATTACCGGGAGGAGATAATGAAAAACTGTTTTTT,CASRLPGGDNEKLFF,TRBV6-5,-,15,-,TRBJ1-4
TGTGCCAGCAGCGTAGAGGGAGGACTCTACAATGAGCAGTTCTTC,CASSVEGGLYNEQFF,TRBV9,-,15,-,TRBJ2-1
TGTGCCAGCAGTTACTCGGCGGGGGGAAATGAGCAGTTCTTC,CASSYSAGGNEQFF,TRBV27,-,14,TRBD2,TRBJ2-1
TGTGCCAGCAGCCCGAGTGGACAGGAGGGAGGCTACACCTTC,CASSPSGQEGGYTF,TRBV7-9,-,14,TRBD1,TRBJ1-2